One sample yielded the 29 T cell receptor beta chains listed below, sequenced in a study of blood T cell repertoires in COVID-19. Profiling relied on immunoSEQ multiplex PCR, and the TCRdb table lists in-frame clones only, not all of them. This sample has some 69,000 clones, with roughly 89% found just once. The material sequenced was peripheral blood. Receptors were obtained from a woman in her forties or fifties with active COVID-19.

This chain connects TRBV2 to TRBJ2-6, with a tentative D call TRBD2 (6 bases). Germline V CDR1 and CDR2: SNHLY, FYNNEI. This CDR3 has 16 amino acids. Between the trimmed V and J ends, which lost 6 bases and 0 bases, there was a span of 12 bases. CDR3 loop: CASRGLRSSGANVLTF. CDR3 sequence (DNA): TGTGCCAGCAGGGGACTGAGGAGCTCTGGGGCCAACGTCCTGACTTTC.

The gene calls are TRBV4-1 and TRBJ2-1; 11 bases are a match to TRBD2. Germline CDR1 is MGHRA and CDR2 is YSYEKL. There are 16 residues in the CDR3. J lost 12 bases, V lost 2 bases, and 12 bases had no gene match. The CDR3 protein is CASSQKPGTSGSGQFF. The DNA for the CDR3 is TGCGCCAGCAGCCAAAAACCCGGGACTAGCGGTTCAGGGCAGTTCTTC.

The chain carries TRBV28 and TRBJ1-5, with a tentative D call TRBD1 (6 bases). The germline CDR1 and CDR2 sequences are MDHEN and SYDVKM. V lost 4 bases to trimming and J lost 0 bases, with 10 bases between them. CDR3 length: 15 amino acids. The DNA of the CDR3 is TGTGCCAGCAGTTCCGGACAGCATAGCAATCAGCCCCAGCATTTT. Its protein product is CASSSGQHSNQPQHF.

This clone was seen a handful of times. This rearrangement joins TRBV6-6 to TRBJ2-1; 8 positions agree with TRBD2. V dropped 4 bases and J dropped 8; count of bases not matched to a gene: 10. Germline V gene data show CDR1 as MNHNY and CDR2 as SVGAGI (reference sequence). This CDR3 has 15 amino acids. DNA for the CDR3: TGTGCCAGCAGTTCCCCGGCGGGAGGTTACGATGAGCAGTTCTTC. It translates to CASSSPAGGYDEQFF.

The CDR3 loop is CASSPGLQNEQFF. CDR3 nucleotides: TGTGCCAGCAGTCCCGGACTTCAAAATGAGCAGTTCTTC. V gene TRBV12-3 or TRBV12-4 combines with J gene TRBJ2-1; maybe TRBD2 (5 bases). This CDR3 comprises 13 residues. V lost 5 bases and J lost 7, with 12 bases in between.

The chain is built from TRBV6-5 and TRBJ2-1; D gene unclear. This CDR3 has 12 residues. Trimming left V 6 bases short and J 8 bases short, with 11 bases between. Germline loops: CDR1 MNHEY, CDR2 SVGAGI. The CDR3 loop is CASRASIDEQFF. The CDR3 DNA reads TGTGCCAGCAGGGCCAGTATCGATGAGCAGTTCTTC.

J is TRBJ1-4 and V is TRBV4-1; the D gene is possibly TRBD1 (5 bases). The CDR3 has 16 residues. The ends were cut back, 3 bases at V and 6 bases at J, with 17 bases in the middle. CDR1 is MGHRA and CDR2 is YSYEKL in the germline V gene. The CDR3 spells CASSQVPGRGYEKLFF. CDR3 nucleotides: TGCGCCAGCAGCCAGGTTCCGGGACGGGGGTATGAAAAACTGTTTTTT.

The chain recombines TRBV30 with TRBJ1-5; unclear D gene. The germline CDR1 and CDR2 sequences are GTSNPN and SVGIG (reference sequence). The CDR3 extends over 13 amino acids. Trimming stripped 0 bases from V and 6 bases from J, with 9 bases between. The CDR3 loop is CAWSVTGIQPQHF. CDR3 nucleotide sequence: TGTGCCTGGAGTGTAACGGGAATTCAGCCCCAGCATTTT. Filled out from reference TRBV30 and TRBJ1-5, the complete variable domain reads SQTIHQWPATLVQPVGSPLSLECTVEGTSNPNLYWYRQAAGRGLQLLFYSVGIGQISSEVPQNLSASRPQDRQFILSSKKLLLSDSGFYLCAWSVTGIQPQHFGDGTRLSIL.

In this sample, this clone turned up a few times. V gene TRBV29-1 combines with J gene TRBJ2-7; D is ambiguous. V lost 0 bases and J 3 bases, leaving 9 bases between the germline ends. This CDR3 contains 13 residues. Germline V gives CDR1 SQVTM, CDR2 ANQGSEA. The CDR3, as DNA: TGCAGCGTTGAAGATGGAGAAGACTACGAGCAGTACTTC. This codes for CSVEDGEDYEQYF.

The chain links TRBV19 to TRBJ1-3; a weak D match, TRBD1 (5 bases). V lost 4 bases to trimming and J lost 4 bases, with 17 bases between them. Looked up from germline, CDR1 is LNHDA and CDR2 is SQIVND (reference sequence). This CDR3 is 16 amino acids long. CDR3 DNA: TGTGCCAGTAGTACCGAGGGACTCGGAACCGGAAACACCATATATTTT. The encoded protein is CASSTEGLGTGNTIYF.

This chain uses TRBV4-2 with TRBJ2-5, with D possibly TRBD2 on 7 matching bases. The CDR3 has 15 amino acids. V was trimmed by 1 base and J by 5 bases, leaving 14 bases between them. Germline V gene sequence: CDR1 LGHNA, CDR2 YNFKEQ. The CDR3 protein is CASSQGEGGYETQYF. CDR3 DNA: TGTGCCAGCAGCCAAGGGGAGGGGGGCTATGAGACCCAGTACTTC.

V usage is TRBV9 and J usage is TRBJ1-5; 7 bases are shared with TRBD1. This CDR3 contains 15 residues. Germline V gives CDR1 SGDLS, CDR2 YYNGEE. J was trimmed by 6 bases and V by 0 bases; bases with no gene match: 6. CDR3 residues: CASSVAQGSLQPQHF. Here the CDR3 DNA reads TGTGCCAGCAGCGTAGCACAGGGGTCACTTCAGCCCCAGCATTTT.

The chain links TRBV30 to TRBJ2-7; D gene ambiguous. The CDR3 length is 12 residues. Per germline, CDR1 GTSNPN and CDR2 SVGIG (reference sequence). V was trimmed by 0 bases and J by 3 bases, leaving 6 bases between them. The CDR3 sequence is CAWSVLGYEQYF. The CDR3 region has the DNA TGTGCCTGGAGTGTACTCGGCTACGAGCAGTACTTC.

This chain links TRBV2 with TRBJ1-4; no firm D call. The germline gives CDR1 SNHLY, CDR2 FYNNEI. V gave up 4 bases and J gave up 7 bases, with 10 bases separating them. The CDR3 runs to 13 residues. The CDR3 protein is CASSASGTEKLFF. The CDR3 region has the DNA TGTGCCAGCAGTGCTTCAGGAACTGAAAAACTGTTTTTT. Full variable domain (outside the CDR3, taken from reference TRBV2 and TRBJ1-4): EPEVTQTPSHQVTQMGQEVILRCVPISNHLYFYWYRQILGQKVEFLVSFYNNEISEKSEIFDDQFSVERPDGSNFTLKIRSTKLEDSAMYFCASSASGTEKLFFGSGTQLSVL.

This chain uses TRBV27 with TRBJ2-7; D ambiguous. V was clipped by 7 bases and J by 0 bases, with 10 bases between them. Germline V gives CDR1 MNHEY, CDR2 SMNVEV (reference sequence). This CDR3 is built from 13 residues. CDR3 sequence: CASTGRLSYEQYF. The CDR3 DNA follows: TGTGCCAGCACCGGTAGACTCTCCTACGAGCAGTACTTC.

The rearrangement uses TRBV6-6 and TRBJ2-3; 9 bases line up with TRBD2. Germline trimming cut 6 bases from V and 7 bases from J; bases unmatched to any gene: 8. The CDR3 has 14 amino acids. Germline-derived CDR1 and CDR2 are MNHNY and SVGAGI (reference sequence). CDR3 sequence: CASRGGRALNTQYF. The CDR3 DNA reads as TGTGCCAGCAGGGGCGGGAGGGCCCTGAATACGCAGTATTTT.

CDR3 loop: CASSFMQGAGEKLFF. CDR3 nucleotide sequence: TGTGCCAGCAGTTTCATGCAGGGGGCGGGGGAAAAACTGTTTTTT. The chain couples TRBV28 to TRBJ1-4, with 8 positions matching TRBD1. The CDR3 sequence is 15 residues long. V shed 3 bases and J 8 bases; nucleotides not matched to a gene: 8. The V gene's germline CDR1 is MDHEN and CDR2 SYDVKM.

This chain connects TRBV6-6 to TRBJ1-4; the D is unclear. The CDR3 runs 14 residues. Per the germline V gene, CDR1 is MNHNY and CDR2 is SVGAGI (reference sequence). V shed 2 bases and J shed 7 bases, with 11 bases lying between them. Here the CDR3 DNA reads TGTGCCAGCAGTTACCCAGTGGAGGGTGAAAAACTGTTTTTT. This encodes CASSYPVEGEKLFF.

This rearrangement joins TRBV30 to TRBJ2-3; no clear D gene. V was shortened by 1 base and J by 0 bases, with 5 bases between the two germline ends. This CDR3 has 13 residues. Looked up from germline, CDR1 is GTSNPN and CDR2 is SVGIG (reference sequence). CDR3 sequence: CAWSAGSTDTQYF. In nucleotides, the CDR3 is TGTGCCTGGAGTGCGGGTAGCACAGATACGCAGTATTTT.

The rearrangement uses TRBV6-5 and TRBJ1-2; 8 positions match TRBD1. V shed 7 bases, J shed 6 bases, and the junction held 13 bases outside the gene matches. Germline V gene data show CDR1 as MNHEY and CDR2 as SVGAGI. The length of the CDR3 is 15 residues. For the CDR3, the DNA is TGTGCCAGCATCCGAACAGGGGGTCACGTCGATGGCTACACCTTC. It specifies CASIRTGGHVDGYTF.

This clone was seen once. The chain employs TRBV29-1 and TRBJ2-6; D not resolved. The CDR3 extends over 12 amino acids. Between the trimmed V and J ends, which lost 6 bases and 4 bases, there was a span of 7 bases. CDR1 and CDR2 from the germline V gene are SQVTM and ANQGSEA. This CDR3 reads CSVTSGANVLTF. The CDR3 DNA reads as TGCAGCGTAACGAGCGGGGCCAACGTCCTGACTTTC.

The CDR3 loop is CASSPRVSYTGELFF. The CDR3 DNA sequence: TGTGCCAGCTCACCACGAGTCTCTTACACCGGGGAGCTGTTTTTT. This sequence joins TRBV18 and TRBJ2-2, with no clear D. This CDR3 has 15 residues. With 1 base removed from V and 3 bases from J, the gap between germline ends came to 9 bases. Germline V CDR1 and CDR2: KGHSH, LQKENI.

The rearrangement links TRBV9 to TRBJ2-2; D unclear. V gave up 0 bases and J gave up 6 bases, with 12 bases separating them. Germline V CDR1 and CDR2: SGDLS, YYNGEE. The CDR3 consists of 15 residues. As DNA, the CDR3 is TGTGCCAGCAGCGTAGACGTCCTATCCCCCGGGGAGCTGTTTTTT. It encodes CASSVDVLSPGELFF.

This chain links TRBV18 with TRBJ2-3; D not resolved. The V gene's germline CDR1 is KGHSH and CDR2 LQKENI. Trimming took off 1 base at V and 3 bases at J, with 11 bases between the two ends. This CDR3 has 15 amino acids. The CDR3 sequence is CASSPRAEATDTQYF. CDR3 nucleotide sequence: TGTGCCAGCTCACCACGCGCGGAAGCAACAGATACGCAGTATTTT.

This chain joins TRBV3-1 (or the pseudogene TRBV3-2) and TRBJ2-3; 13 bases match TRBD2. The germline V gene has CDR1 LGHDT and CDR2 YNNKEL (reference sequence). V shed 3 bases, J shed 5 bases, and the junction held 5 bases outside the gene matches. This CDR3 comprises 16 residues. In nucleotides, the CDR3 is TGTGCCAGCAGCCAGATGACTAGCGGGAGGTTAGATACGCAGTATTTT. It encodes CASSQMTSGRLDTQYF.

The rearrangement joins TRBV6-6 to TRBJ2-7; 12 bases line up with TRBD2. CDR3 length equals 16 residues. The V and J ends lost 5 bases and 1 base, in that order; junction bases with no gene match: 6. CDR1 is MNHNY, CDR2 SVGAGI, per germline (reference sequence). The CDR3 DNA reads TGTGCCAGCAGTCAACAACTAGCGGGAGGTTCCTACGAGCAGTACTTC. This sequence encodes CASSQQLAGGSYEQYF.

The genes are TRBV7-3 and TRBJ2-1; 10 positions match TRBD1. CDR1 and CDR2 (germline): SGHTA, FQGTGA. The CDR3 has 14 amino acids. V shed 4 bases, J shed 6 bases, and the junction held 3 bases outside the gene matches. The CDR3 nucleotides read TGTGCCAGCAGCTCCGGGACAGGGGCCAATGAGCAGTTCTTC. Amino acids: CASSSGTGANEQFF.

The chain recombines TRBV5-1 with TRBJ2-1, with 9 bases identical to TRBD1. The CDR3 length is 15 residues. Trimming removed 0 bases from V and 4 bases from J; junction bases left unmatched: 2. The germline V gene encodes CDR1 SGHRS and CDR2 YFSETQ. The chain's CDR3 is CASSLETGGYNEQFF. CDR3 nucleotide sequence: TGCGCCAGCAGCTTGGAGACAGGGGGTTACAATGAGCAGTTCTTC.

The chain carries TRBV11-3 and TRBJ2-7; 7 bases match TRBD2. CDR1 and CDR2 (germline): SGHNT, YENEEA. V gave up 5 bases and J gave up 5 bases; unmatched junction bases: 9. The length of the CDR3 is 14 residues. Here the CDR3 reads CASSPTSWSHEQYF. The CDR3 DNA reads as TGTGCCAGCAGCCCGACTAGCTGGTCCCACGAGCAGTACTTC.